The 20 T cell receptor beta chains given below trace back to one sample, sequenced in a study of blood T cells in healthy people across ages. Through a sample-barcoded 5' primer and a J-beta primer mix, a second PCR was run for roughly 7 to 12 cycles. TCRdb passed the 5' RACE reads through MiXCR, listing each CDR3 protein once. This sample yields about 580,000 distinct CDR3 sequences, of which under 55% are seen a single time; approximately 25% belongs to the top ten. Sequenced input: blood. Receptor source: an elderly man in good health.

The chain joins TRBV29-1 to TRBJ2-5; 7 nucleotides agree with TRBD1. This CDR3 spans 13 amino acids. Germline CDR1 and CDR2: SQVTM and ANQGSEA. J gave up 3 bases and V 0 bases, and 1 base lay outside the gene matches. The chain's CDR3 is CSVEDRGKETQYF. Here the CDR3 DNA reads TGCAGCGTTGAAGACAGGGGGAAAGAGACCCAGTACTTC. The entire variable domain, with the rest obtained from reference TRBV29-1 and TRBJ2-5, is as follows: SAVISQKPSRDICQRGTSLTIQCQVDSQVTMMFWYRQQPGQSLTLIATANQGSEATYESGFVIDKFPISRPNLTFSTLTVSNMSPEDSSIYLCSVEDRGKETQYFGPGTRLLVL.

The table lists this clonotype with a few counts. The rearrangement joins TRBV29-1 to TRBJ2-3; tentatively, D is TRBD2 (5 bases). The V gene's germline CDR1 is SQVTM and CDR2 ANQGSEA. The length of the CDR3 is 13 residues. The V and J ends lost 4 bases and 2 bases respectively, with 10 bases between them. As DNA, the CDR3 is TGCAGCGTTGGATTGACTATCACAGATACGCAGTATTTT. Translated: CSVGLTITDTQYF.

Remarks on this clonotype: At one boundary the junction diverges from the germline segment, which might be a read error. J is TRBJ2-7 and V is TRBV7-8, with D unclear. Near its end, the DNA agrees better with TRBJ2-5, so the J call may be wrong. Germline V lookup: CDR1 SGHVS, CDR2 FQNEAQ. The CDR3 is 15 residues long. CDR3 nucleotides: TGTGCCAGCAACTTAGGTTACGGTGTAGGAGAGACCCAGTACTTC. It codes for CASNLGYGVGETQYF.

A single count supports this clonotype. The junction does not match germline at one end; this may be a read error. The CDR3 here is CAGSPTASSYGYTF. CDR3 in DNA: TGCGCCGGCAGCCCGACGGCGAGTAGCTATGGCTACACCTTC. V and J are TRBV5-1 and TRBJ1-2; no firm D call. The germline gives CDR1 SGHRS, CDR2 YFSETQ. CDR3 size: 14 residues.

V usage is TRBV5-1 and J usage is TRBJ2-1; D possibly matches TRBD1 or TRBD2 (6 bases each). In germline, CDR1 is SGHRS, CDR2 YFSETQ. Trimming took 4 bases from V and 5 from J, leaving 16 bases between them. This CDR3 is 15 amino acids long. CDR3 bases: TGCGCCAGCAGCCCGGGTCAGGGGAGGCACAATGAGCAGTTCTTC. Amino acids: CASSPGQGRHNEQFF.

V usage is TRBV12-3 or TRBV12-4 and J usage is TRBJ2-1; possible D gene TRBD2, 6 bases. V shed 0 bases and J shed 10 bases, with 13 bases lying between them. The CDR3 runs 14 residues. CDR3 sequence reads: CASSLARAAGEQFF. CDR3 nucleotide sequence: TGTGCCAGCAGTTTAGCGCGGGCAGCGGGCGAGCAGTTCTTC.

The chain is built from TRBV10-3 and TRBJ2-7; 9 nucleotides line up with TRBD1. Per the germline V gene, CDR1 is ENHRY and CDR2 is SYGVKD. The CDR3 is 14 residues long. With V trimmed by 7 bases and J by 5 bases, 9 bases remained unmatched. The CDR3, as DNA: TGTGCCATCAATCCGGGACAGGGTTTCCACGAGCAGTACTTC. Protein: CAINPGQGFHEQYF.

This sequence joins TRBV18 and TRBJ2-7; D uncertain. The CDR3 loop spans 14 amino acids. V gave up 3 bases and J gave up 4 bases, with 13 bases separating them. CDR1 is KGHSH, CDR2 LQKENI, per germline. CDR3 residues: CASSPPNLQYEQYF. In DNA form, the CDR3 reads TGTGCCAGCTCACCCCCGAATCTGCAATACGAGCAGTACTTC.

The chain carries TRBV10-3 and TRBJ1-2; the match to TRBD1 covers 8 bases. Germline assignment: CDR1 ENHRY and CDR2 SYGVKD. With V trimmed by 5 bases and J by 8 bases, 13 bases remained unmatched. The CDR3 has 15 amino acids. The CDR3 spells CAISKTGDVAEGYTF. In DNA form, the CDR3 reads TGTGCCATCAGTAAGACAGGGGATGTGGCAGAGGGCTACACCTTC.

The J gene is TRBJ2-1, the V gene TRBV7-6; D ambiguous. CDR1 SGHVS and CDR2 FNYEAQ come from the germline V gene. The V and J ends lost 2 bases and 8 bases respectively, with 16 bases between them. The CDR3 loop spans 15 amino acids. CDR3 protein: CASSLQEQPFDEQFF. The CDR3 DNA follows: TGTGCCAGCAGCTTACAGGAGCAACCGTTCGATGAGCAGTTCTTC.

The chain employs TRBV4-1 and TRBJ2-1; 9 positions match TRBD2. With V trimmed by 1 base and J by 4 bases, 8 bases remained unmatched. CDR1 is MGHRA and CDR2 is YSYEKL in the germline V gene. The CDR3 totals 17 residues. The CDR3 sequence is CASSQGVSGGHYNEQFF. For the CDR3, the DNA is TGCGCCAGCAGCCAAGGTGTTAGCGGGGGACATTACAATGAGCAGTTCTTC.

The chain's CDR3 is CSARDGREFYNEQFF. Written as DNA, the CDR3 is TGCAGTGCTAGAGATGGCCGGGAATTCTACAATGAGCAGTTCTTC. The genes are TRBV20-1 and TRBJ2-1, with TRBD2 as a possible D gene (5 bases). The length of the CDR3 is 15 residues. CDR1 is DFQATT, CDR2 SNEGSKA, per germline (reference sequence). Trimming left V 0 bases short and J 3 bases short, with 12 bases between.

This clonotype was seen only a few times. The V and J genes are TRBV28 and TRBJ1-6, with D possibly matching TRBD1 (5 bases). The CDR3 length is 14 residues. Germline V gene data show CDR1 as MDHEN and CDR2 as SYDVKM. V was clipped by 9 bases and J by 0 bases, with 9 bases between them. The CDR3 sequence is CASRQSSYNSPLHF. The DNA for the CDR3 is TGTGCCAGTAGACAGAGCTCCTATAATTCACCCCTCCACTTT.

The chain has TRBV20-1 and TRBJ1-4; D not certain. The CDR3 sequence is 12 residues long. Deletions cut 0 bases from V and 7 bases from J, with 6 bases between. The germline gives CDR1 DFQATT, CDR2 SNEGSKA (reference sequence). CDR3 in DNA: TGCAGTGCTAGAGATCCCCCTGAAAAACTGTTTTTT. It is translated as CSARDPPEKLFF.

The J gene is TRBJ1-2, the V gene TRBV20-1; D call uncertain. The CDR3 covers 12 residues. Germline V gene sequence: CDR1 DFQATT, CDR2 SNEGSKA (reference sequence). V lost 1 base to trimming and J lost 8 bases, with 11 bases between them. In DNA form, the CDR3 reads TGCAGTGCTAGAGGCCTATCGCGAGGCTACACCTTC. Protein sequence: CSARGLSRGYTF.

The sample holds many counts of this clonotype. A much larger clone differs by one base, so this may be a read error. The chain is built from TRBV6-5 and TRBJ2-1; TRBD2 agrees at 11 bases. TRBJ2-7 matches the DNA end more closely, so the J call is doubtful. The germline gives CDR1 MNHEY, CDR2 SVGAGI. This CDR3 spans 16 amino acids. In nucleotides, the CDR3 is TGTGCCAGCAGTCCCCTAGCGGGGGGTTCCTACAATGAGCAGTACTTC. Amino acid sequence: CASSPLAGGSYNEQYF.

The V gene is TRBV10-2, the J gene TRBJ2-1; 12 nucleotides agree with TRBD2. The germline gives CDR1 WSHSY, CDR2 SAAADI. The CDR3 is 15 amino acids. After removal of 8 bases from V and 8 bases from J, the junction contained 10 bases not matched to a gene. The CDR3 DNA sequence: TGCGCCAGCGGGATCCTAGCGGGGGGGCCTTATGAGCAGTTCTTC. This gives the protein CASGILAGGPYEQFF.

This clonotype turned up a few times. This chain connects TRBV4-3 to TRBJ2-5; D possibly matches TRBD1 or TRBD2 (5 bases each). Trimming took 1 base from V and 5 from J, leaving 17 bases between them. The CDR3 sequence is 16 residues long. The germline CDR1 and CDR2 sequences are LGHNA and YSLEER. The CDR3 protein is CASSQVAAGTRETQYF. CDR3 nucleotides: TGCGCCAGCAGCCAAGTCGCGGCAGGGACGAGGGAGACCCAGTACTTC.

This chain uses TRBV6-2 or TRBV6-3 with TRBJ1-5, with a tentative D call TRBD1 (5 bases). Germline loops: CDR1 MNHEY, CDR2 SVGEGT. The CDR3 contains 13 residues. V lost 5 bases to trimming and J lost 5 bases, with 10 bases between them. This chain's CDR3 is CASSDDSYQPQHF. The CDR3 region has the DNA TGTGCCAGCAGTGATGACAGCTATCAGCCCCAGCATTTT.

V usage is TRBV6-6 and J usage is TRBJ2-5; a possible D gene is TRBD1 (6 bases). V gave up 5 bases and J gave up 4 bases, with 11 bases separating them. This CDR3 contains 13 residues. Germline loops: CDR1 MNHNY, CDR2 SVGAGI (reference sequence). The CDR3 DNA reads TGTGCCAGCAGTGGCTTGGGGGCAGAGACCCAGTACTTC. This codes for CASSGLGAETQYF.